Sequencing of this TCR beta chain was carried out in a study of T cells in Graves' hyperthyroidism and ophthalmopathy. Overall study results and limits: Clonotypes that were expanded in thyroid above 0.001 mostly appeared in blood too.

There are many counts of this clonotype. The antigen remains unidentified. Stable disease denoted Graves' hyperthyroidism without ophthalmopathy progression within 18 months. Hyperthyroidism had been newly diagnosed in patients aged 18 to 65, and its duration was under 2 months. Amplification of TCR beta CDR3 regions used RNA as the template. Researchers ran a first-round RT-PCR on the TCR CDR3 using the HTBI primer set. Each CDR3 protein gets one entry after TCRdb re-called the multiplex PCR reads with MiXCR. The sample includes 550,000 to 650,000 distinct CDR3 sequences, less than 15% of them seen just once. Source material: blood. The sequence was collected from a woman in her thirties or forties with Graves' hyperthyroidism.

The CDR3 here is CASSDQGPSYNEQFF. As DNA, the CDR3 is TGTGCCAGCAGTGATCAGGGGCCCTCCTACAATGAGCAGTTCTTC. The chain recombines TRBV2 with TRBJ2-1, with D possibly matching TRBD1 (6 bases). Germline CDR1 SNHLY, CDR2 FYNNEI. CDR3 length: 15 amino acids. The ends were cut back, 3 bases at V and 0 bases at J, with 9 bases in the middle.